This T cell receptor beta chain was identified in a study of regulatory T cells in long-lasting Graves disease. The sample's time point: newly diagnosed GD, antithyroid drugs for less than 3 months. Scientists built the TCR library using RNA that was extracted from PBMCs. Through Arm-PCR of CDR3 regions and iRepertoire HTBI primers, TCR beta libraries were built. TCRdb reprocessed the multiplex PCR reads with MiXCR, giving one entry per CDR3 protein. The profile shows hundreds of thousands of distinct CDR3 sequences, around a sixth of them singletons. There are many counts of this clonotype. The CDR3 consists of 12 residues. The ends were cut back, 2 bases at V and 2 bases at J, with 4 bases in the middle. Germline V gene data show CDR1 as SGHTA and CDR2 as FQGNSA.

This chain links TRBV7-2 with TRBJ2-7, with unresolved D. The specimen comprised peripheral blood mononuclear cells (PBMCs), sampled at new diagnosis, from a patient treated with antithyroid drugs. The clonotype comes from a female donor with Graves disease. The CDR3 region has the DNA TGTGCCAGCAGCTTACTTCCCTACGAGCAGTACTTC. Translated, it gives CASSLLPYEQYF.